The clone carrying this T cell receptor (beta chain) was seen a few times. Its antigen is unidentified. The data derive from a study of metastatic and nonmetastatic thyroid tumors. Study-level findings and limits: The study reportedly found significantly higher TCR beta diversity in malignant thyroid tumors than benign nodules, in blood and tumor.

Before thyroid surgery, none of the patients had received any treatment. Germline V gene lookup returns CDR1 MNHNS and CDR2 SASEGT. Trimming cost V 6 bases and J 0 bases; bases outside gene matches: 5. The CDR3 contains 16 residues. MiXCR re-clonotyped the PCR reads for TCRdb. The sample gives around 52,000 clones, less than 30% of which show up once; more than 15% is in the top ten. What was sequenced was blood. The rearrangement joins TRBV6-1 to TRBJ1-6; 7 bases match TRBD1. The clonotype comes from a female donor with papillary thyroid cancer or a benign thyroid nodule (not recorded which). Some clones in this sample may be carry-over from other donors' samples. The CDR3 nucleotides read TGTGCCAGCAGGAAGGACAGGAGCTCCTATAATTCACCCCTCCACTTT. Translating it yields CASRKDRSSYNSPLHF.